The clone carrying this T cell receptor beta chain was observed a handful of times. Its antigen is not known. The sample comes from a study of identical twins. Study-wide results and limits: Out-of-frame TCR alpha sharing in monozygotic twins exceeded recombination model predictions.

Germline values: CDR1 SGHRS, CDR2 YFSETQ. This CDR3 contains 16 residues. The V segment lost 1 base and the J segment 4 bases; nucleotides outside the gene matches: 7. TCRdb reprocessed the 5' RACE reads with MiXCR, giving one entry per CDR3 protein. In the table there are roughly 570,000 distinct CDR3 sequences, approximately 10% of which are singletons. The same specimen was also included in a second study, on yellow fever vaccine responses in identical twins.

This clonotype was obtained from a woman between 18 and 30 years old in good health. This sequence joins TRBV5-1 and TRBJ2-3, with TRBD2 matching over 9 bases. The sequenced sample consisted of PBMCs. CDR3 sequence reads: CASSLNGGGAADTQYF. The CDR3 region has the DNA TGCGCCAGCAGCTTGAATGGCGGGGGGGCGGCAGATACGCAGTATTTT. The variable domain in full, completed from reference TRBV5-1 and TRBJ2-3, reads KAGVTQTPRYLIKTRGQQVTLSCSPISGHRSVSWYQQTPGQGLQFLFEYFSETQRNKGNFPGRFSGRQFSNSRSEMNVSTLELGDSALYLCASSLNGGGAADTQYFGPGTRLTVL.